This T cell receptor beta chain was observed in a study of monozygotic twins with inflammatory bowel disease. To note about this clonotype: Its specificity is unknown.

Study results and caveats: Immunosuppressive treatment differences may have increased patient repertoire variability. Healthy twins shared more clonotypes with others than IBD patients, most markedly active ones.

From the 5' RACE reads, TCRdb lists one entry per CDR3 protein and no DNA. The repertoire table contains hundreds of thousands of distinct CDR3 sequences. The CDR3 has 13 residues. Germline V gene data show CDR1 as SEHNR and CDR2 as FQNEAQ (reference sequence). The chain carries TRBV7-9 and TRBJ2-7. Sequenced: blood. This sequence was found in a human donor with ulcerative colitis or Crohn's disease, or a healthy co-twin of an affected twin (not recorded which). CDR3 protein: CASSYVGIYEQYF.